These 19 T cell receptor beta chains originate from one sample sequenced in a study of relationships among human T cell subsets. The T cell receptor alpha and beta CDR3 regions were amplified from mRNA by semiquantitative ARM-PCR. ARM-PCR used tagged nested gene-specific primers, then communal superprimers for exponential amplification. TCRdb re-called the multiplex PCR reads through MiXCR, storing one row per CDR3 protein. The sample carries around 14,000 distinct CDR3 sequences, around 62% recorded once. The sample consisted of total T cells sorted from blood. All receptors come from a man aged 35 to 55 in good health.

The chain employs TRBV2 and TRBJ1-6, with 8 positions matching TRBD1. The CDR3 is 13 residues long. The germline CDR1 and CDR2 sequences are SNHLY and FYNNEI. V gave up 8 bases and J gave up 12 bases; unmatched junction bases: 9. CDR3 DNA: TGTGCCAGCCGAGGACAGGGAAGGGAACCCCTCCACTTT. This codes for CASRGQGREPLHF.

V is TRBV20-1 and J is TRBJ1-2; D remains unclear. CDR1 and CDR2 (germline): DFQATT, SNEGSKA (reference sequence). V gave up 1 base and J gave up 5 bases, with 11 bases separating them. The CDR3 is 13 residues long. The chain's CDR3 is CSARGTLMYGYTF. The CDR3 nucleotides read TGCAGTGCTAGAGGCACCCTGATGTATGGCTACACCTTC.

In the case of this clonotype: One junction end disagrees with the germline gene, perhaps due to a read error. The rearrangement links TRBV5-4 to TRBJ2-2; possibly TRBD1 for D (5 bases). The CDR3 covers 14 residues. Germline CDR1 reads SGHNT; CDR2 reads YYREEE (reference sequence). CDR3 DNA: TGCGCCAGCAGCTTGAGGACAAACACCGGGGAGCTGTTTTTT. Translated, it gives CASSLRTNTGELFF.

V is TRBV11-1 and J is TRBJ2-7; weak D call: TRBD2 (5 bases). Trimming removed 5 bases at V and 7 bases at J, with 21 bases between. The CDR3 totals 15 residues. Germline lookup yields CDR1 SGHAT and CDR2 FQDESV (reference sequence). The CDR3 sequence is CASSPSTRVRLEQYF. The CDR3 nucleotides are TGTGCCAGCAGCCCCTCGACGAGGGTTAGATTGGAGCAGTACTTC.

This clonotype was found once. V gene TRBV11-2 combines with J gene TRBJ2-7, with 8 bases matching TRBD2. Germline V gene lookup returns CDR1 SGHAT and CDR2 FQNNGV. The CDR3 totals 15 residues. V lost 6 bases to trimming and J lost 5 bases; unmatched junction nucleotides: 12. Here the CDR3 reads CASRSPWTSSHEQYF. The CDR3 nucleotides are TGTGCCAGCAGGTCCCCCTGGACTAGCAGCCACGAGCAGTACTTC.

The rearrangement uses TRBV28 and TRBJ2-5; tentative D call: TRBD1 (5 bases). The CDR3 is made up of 14 amino acids. The germline V gene has CDR1 MDHEN and CDR2 SYDVKM. V lost 5 bases, J lost 5 bases, and 15 bases lay in between. CDR3 sequence (DNA): TGTGCCAGCAGTCAGGGTGCCCACATGGAGACCCAGTACTTC. It yields the protein CASSQGAHMETQYF.

The chain carries TRBV20-1 and TRBJ2-5; D possibly matches TRBD1 or TRBD2 (6 bases each). CDR1 is DFQATT, CDR2 SNEGSKA, per germline (reference sequence). Trimming cost V 1 base and J 2 bases, with 14 bases left between them. The CDR3 spans 15 residues. The CDR3 DNA follows: TGCAGTGCTAGAGTCCTAGGGGGGACGCAAGAGACCCAGTACTTC. This translates into CSARVLGGTQETQYF.

The rearrangement uses TRBV5-1 and TRBJ2-7; 9 positions agree with TRBD1. The CDR3 is 12 amino acids. After removal of 4 bases from V and 7 bases from J, the junction contained 3 bases not matched to a gene. CDR1 is SGHRS and CDR2 is YFSETQ in the germline V gene. CDR3 residues: CASSGGTGEQYF. CDR3 nucleotides: TGCGCCAGCAGCGGGGGGACAGGGGAGCAGTACTTC.

The J gene is TRBJ2-1, the V gene TRBV20-1; 14 nucleotides align to TRBD2. Germline V gene lookup returns CDR1 DFQATT and CDR2 SNEGSKA (reference sequence). V lost 6 bases and J lost 0; bases outside the gene matches: 7. The CDR3 consists of 17 residues. CDR3 nucleotides: TGCAGTGCCGGGACTAGCGGGAGCCCAAGCTCCTACAATGAGCAGTTCTTC. It specifies CSAGTSGSPSSYNEQFF.

The chain links TRBV19 to TRBJ2-1; 7 bases fit TRBD2. Germline values: CDR1 LNHDA, CDR2 SQIVND (reference sequence). V lost 7 bases to trimming and J lost 8 bases; unmatched junction nucleotides: 8. CDR3 size: 13 residues. The CDR3 coding sequence is TGTGCCAGTAAAGAGCGGGATAGCGATGAGCAGTTCTTC. It is translated as CASKERDSDEQFF.

This clonotype was seen once. This chain connects TRBV12-3 or TRBV12-4 to TRBJ1-2, with 7 bases lining up with TRBD1. V trimming: 3 bases; J trimming: 8 bases; junction bases outside the gene matches: 6. CDR3 length equals 13 residues. CDR3 DNA: TGTGCCAGCAGTTTGATAGGGGGCGGGGGCTACACCTTC. It is translated as CASSLIGGGGYTF.

The J gene is TRBJ2-5, the V gene TRBV29-1, with 9 bases that match TRBD1. The CDR3 loop spans 13 amino acids. CDR1 is SQVTM, CDR2 ANQGSEA, per germline. After removal of 7 bases from V and 2 bases from J, the junction contained 5 bases not matched to a gene. The CDR3 reads CSEGTGNQETQYF. The DNA for the CDR3 is TGCAGCGAAGGGACAGGGAATCAAGAGACCCAGTACTTC.

The V and J genes are TRBV11-2 and TRBJ2-1; no firm D call. CDR1 SGHAT and CDR2 FQNNGV come from the germline V gene. This CDR3 region has 13 residues. The V and J ends lost 11 bases and 2 bases respectively, with 13 bases between them. CDR3 sequence (DNA): TGTGCCCTCATAAGCCCCACCTACAATGAGCAGTTCTTC. This gives the protein CALISPTYNEQFF. Filled out from reference TRBV11-2 and TRBJ2-1, the complete variable domain reads EAGVAQSPRYKIIEKRQSVAFWCNPISGHATLYWYQQILGQGPKLLIQFQNNGVVDDSQLPKDRFSAERLKGVDSTLKIQPAKLEDSAVYLCALISPTYNEQFFGPGTRLTVL.

The V gene is TRBV6-1, the J gene TRBJ2-5; D not resolved. The CDR3 is 12 residues long. Deletions cut 5 bases from V and 5 bases from J, with 9 bases between. CDR1 MNHNS and CDR2 SASEGT come from the germline V gene. DNA for the CDR3: TGTGCCAGCAGTCCGAACACGGAGACCCAGTACTTC. It yields the protein CASSPNTETQYF.

The J gene is TRBJ2-3, the V gene TRBV10-3, with TRBD2 matching over 7 bases. Per the germline V gene, CDR1 is ENHRY and CDR2 is SYGVKD. The CDR3 consists of 13 residues. With 7 bases clipped from V and 4 bases from J, the junction kept 5 bases outside the gene matches. CDR3 bases: TGTGCCATCACAAGCGGGGATTCAGATACGCAGTATTTT. Protein product: CAITSGDSDTQYF.

This clonotype came up a few times. The V call is TRBV20-1, the J call TRBJ2-7; D possibly uses TRBD1 or TRBD2 (5 bases each). Germline values: CDR1 DFQATT, CDR2 SNEGSKA (reference sequence). This CDR3 contains 15 residues. V gave up 0 bases and J gave up 6 bases, with 18 bases separating them. The CDR3 bases are TGCAGTGCTAGAGATCGGGACGGGGCCTACCGCGAGCAGTACTTC. Encoded protein: CSARDRDGAYREQYF.

This chain connects TRBV11-2 to TRBJ2-3; D gene ambiguous. CDR3 length equals 13 residues. V dropped 5 bases and J dropped 8 bases, with 14 bases sitting between them. The germline CDR1 and CDR2 sequences are SGHAT and FQNNGV. The CDR3 bases are TGTGCCAGCAGCGACTCTAGTATCGGTACGCAGTATTTT. Translated, it gives CASSDSSIGTQYF.

This clonotype has a handful of counts. J is TRBJ2-1 and V is TRBV28; tentatively, D is TRBD1 or TRBD2 (5 bases each). The CDR3 sequence is 16 residues long. Deletions cut 4 bases from V and 3 bases from J, with 16 bases between. Germline V gene sequence: CDR1 MDHEN, CDR2 SYDVKM. The chain's CDR3 is CASSSGDRRVYNEQFF. The CDR3 nucleotides are TGTGCCAGCAGTTCCGGGGACCGCCGGGTCTACAATGAGCAGTTCTTC. Full variable domain (rest looked up from reference TRBV28 and TRBJ2-1): DVKVTQSSRYLVKRTGEKVFLECVQDMDHENMFWYRQDPGLGLRLIYFSYDVKMKEKGDIPEGYSVSREKKERFSLILESASTNQTSMYLCASSSGDRRVYNEQFFGPGTRLTVL.

This clonotype was seen only a few times. The J gene is TRBJ2-7, the V gene TRBV11-2; 7 bases map to TRBD2. The V gene end was trimmed by 3 bases and the J gene end by 2 bases; junction bases not matched to a gene: 13. The CDR3 loop spans 17 amino acids. CDR1 and CDR2 from the germline V gene are SGHAT and FQNNGV. CDR3 DNA: TGTGCCAGCAGCTTCCGAGCGGGGCCTACTAGAACCTACGAGCAGTACTTC. Translated, it gives CASSFRAGPTRTYEQYF.